This T cell receptor (beta chain) emerged from a study of shared clonotypes between healthy human individuals. About the research overall: Per-donor plates numbered three CD4 naive, three CD4 memory, two CD8 naive and one CD8 memory. Study-wide points: It was anticipated that sequencing depth would influence how many clonotypes donors shared.

Assay: immunoSEQ multiplex PCR; the TCRdb copy retains only in-frame clones and omits some. Of more than 400,000 clones detected, 90% to 97% appear once; the ten largest clones hold approximately 0.06%. Each of the donors was a healthy adult who was HIV-negative and had not had a recent acute infection or vaccination. V shed 1 base and J shed 4 bases, with 10 bases lying between them. The CDR3 consists of 14 residues. The germline V gene has CDR1 SGHNT and CDR2 YYREEE (reference sequence). About this clone: The antigen remains undetermined.

The chain couples TRBV5-4 to TRBJ2-3, with no clear D. The receptor's source is a woman aged 25 to 39 in good health. Sequences were obtained from naive CD4+ T cells sorted from blood. Subset specified: CD45RA+ positively selected. CDR3 protein: CASSLSGRADTQYF. For the CDR3, the DNA is TGTGCCAGCAGCTTGTCTGGGCGCGCAGATACGCAGTATTTT.